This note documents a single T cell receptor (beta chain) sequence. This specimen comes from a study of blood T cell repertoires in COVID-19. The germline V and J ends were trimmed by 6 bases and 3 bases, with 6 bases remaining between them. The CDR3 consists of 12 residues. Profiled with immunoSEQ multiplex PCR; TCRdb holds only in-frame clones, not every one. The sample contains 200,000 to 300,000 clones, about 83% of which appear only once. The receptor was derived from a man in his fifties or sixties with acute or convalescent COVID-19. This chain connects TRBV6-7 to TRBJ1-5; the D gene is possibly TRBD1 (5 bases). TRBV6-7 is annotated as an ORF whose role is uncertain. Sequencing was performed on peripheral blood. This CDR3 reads CASRGPNQPQHF. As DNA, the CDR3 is TGTGCCAGCAGGGGGCCCAATCAGCCCCAGCATTTT.